The source of this T cell receptor beta chain is a study of PD-1 blockade in classical Hodgkin lymphoma (dated by TCRdb to the early 2020s). Background for the entire study: Nivolumab dosing was 3 mg/kg intravenously every 2 weeks, continuing until either disease progression or unacceptable toxicity. To define a peripheral blood immune signature of response to PD-1 blockade in classical Hodgkin lymphoma, the study combined TCR beta sequencing with CyTOF.

Note on this clone: What antigen it recognizes has not been identified. No quality values exist for individual bases; no much larger clone is one base distant.

For this chain, trimming is 2 bases at the V end and 3 bases at the J end, and the number of junction bases without a gene match is 3. Its CDR3 holds 14 amino acids, cysteine through phenylalanine. Of all the DNA, just the CDR3 is kept, 42 bases in frame from base 1. Via the germline V gene (reference sequence), CDR1 is MNHEY and CDR2 SMNVEV. The time point label of this sample denotes: cycle 4 day 1 (C4D1), after five to seven weeks of nivolumab. All trial patients had relapsed after autologous stem cell transplantation, with cohorts A, B and C differing in prior brentuximab vedotin exposure. The trial cohort comprised some 60 patients with relapsed/refractory classical Hodgkin lymphoma whose best overall responses were complete response, partial response or progressive disease. In the multi-cohort phase II CheckMate 205 trial, trial patients received single-agent nivolumab. An independent review committee assessed best overall response by applying the 2007 International Working Group response criteria. PBMCs from the trial were collected at three points: immediately before nivolumab initiation (C1D1), and during therapy at cycle 2 day 1 and cycle 4 day 1. After peripheral blood was drawn into 8 mL Vacutainer Cell Preparation Tubes, PBMCs were isolated by centrifugation and then cryopreserved.

Results the study describes overall, beyond this receptor: CD4+ but not CD8+ TCR diversity rose significantly by C4D1 (p=0.0027 vs p=0.16), most apparent in complete responders (p=0.02). Baseline TCR diversity was reported to be lower in newly diagnosed patients than in healthy donors, and even lower in relapsed/refractory patients. Among trial patients, those achieving complete response had baseline diversity similar to that of newly diagnosed patients, while diversity was significantly lower in partial responders and progressors. Diversity was lower in patients who began nivolumab less than 1 year after ASCT, so these patients were left out of later analyses to avoid confounding by immune reconstitution. The study covered only a single clinical trial cohort, and the causes of the repertoire differences, possibly disease activity or prior therapy, were still not defined.

Genomic DNA was extracted with the Qiagen DNeasy kit from unsorted PBMCs and from negatively selected CD4+ and CD8+ fractions. TCR beta CDR3 regions were subjected to amplification by immunoSEQ multiplex PCR with primers that anneal to V and J segments. A synthetic immune receptor repertoire was used to minimize amplification bias, and any residual bias was removed computationally once sequencing was done. The paper's data handling went like this. Repertoire diversity was quantified as the Shannon entropy index using custom Python scripts. Unsorted, CD4+ and CD8+ repertoires were analyzed separately, except for combined analyses in which CD4+ and CD8+ sequences were merged in silico. A clone was considered expanded if an increase in frequency of at least 2-fold after treatment relative to C1D1 was found, and a pseudocount of 0.5 was applied to clones undetected at baseline. Clones with 0 or 1 copy at C1D1 were defined as singleton clones, while clones with 2 or more copies were defined as non-singleton clones. Clones expanded in unsorted samples were assigned a CD4+, CD8+ or unknown annotation through matching of protein sequences in sorted samples from the same patient. Diversity changes from C1D1 to C4D1 were tested in paired samples using Wilcoxon tests. In TCRdb, the immuneACCESS table is reduced to in-frame sequences with V and J assigned. These tables do not hold every clone; where another copy was compared, an unresolved V gene accounts for under half, and the others remain unexplained. From that table come the V and J calls and clone size; the DNA was used to work out D and trimming. The table for this sample lists 85,000 to 90,000 clones; 90% of them were counted only once. The ten largest clones take up 2.5% to 3.5% of the sample.

The chain employs TRBV27 and TRBJ1-2; 7 bases in the junction line up with TRBD1. Sequenced here: peripheral blood mononuclear cells (PBMCs), sampled before the fourth cycle of nivolumab. This clonotype was sampled from a human donor with classical Hodgkin lymphoma. The CDR3 in this case is CASSLQGVDYGYTF. The nucleotide sequence is given as TGTGCCAGCAGTTTACAGGGGGTGGACTATGGCTACACCTTC.